This passage covers 6 T cell receptor beta chains from one sample sequenced in a study of T cell responses to AZD1222 COVID-19 vaccine (dated by TCRdb to the early 2020s). This specimen's time point label, interpreted: baseline before first vaccination. The treatment or condition label here, explained by the study, means: meningococcal conjugate vaccine given as trial control. The receptor library was made with the immunoSEQ multiplex PCR assay. The source is immuneACCESS, and TCRdb retained only in-frame sequences with V and J called. Part of the clones is not carried over; for the studies checked, unresolved V genes explain less than half of this, and the remainder is unexplained. This sample lists roughly 180,000 clones; 87% were detected once. 2.5% to 3% of the sample belongs to the ten largest clones. Sequences were derived from peripheral blood, sampled on day 0 of MenACWY control vaccination. The receptors originated from an adult in good health.

A remark on this clone: At the DNA level, this CDR3 is encoded by other sequences in the same sample as well. V and J are TRBV5-6 and TRBJ1-3; D gene ambiguous. CDR1 is SGHDT, CDR2 YYEEEE, per germline. CDR3 length equals 13 residues. The ends were cut back, 0 bases at V and 2 bases at J, with 3 bases in the middle. The CDR3 bases are TGTGCCAGCAGCTTGGCCGCTGGAAACACCATATATTTT. It specifies CASSLAAGNTIYF. The whole variable domain, filled in from reference TRBV5-6 and TRBJ1-3, reads DAGVTQSPTHLIKTRGQQVTLRCSPKSGHDTVSWYQQALGQGPQFIFQYYEEEERQRGNFPDRFSGHQFPNYSSELNVNALLLGDSALYLCASSLAAGNTIYFGEGSWLTVV.

CDR3 bases: TGTGCCAGCAGTAAAGTGGGCGTGGTAGGCAATGAGCAGTTCTTC. Protein sequence: CASSKVGVVGNEQFF. This chain links TRBV4-2 with TRBJ2-1; D not certain. This CDR3 region has 15 residues. Germline assignment: CDR1 LGHNA and CDR2 YNFKEQ. The V gene lost 6 bases and the J gene lost 6 bases, with 18 bases spanning the gap.

This clone was counted once. The sample carries other DNA sequences with the same CDR3. This chain joins TRBV19 and TRBJ1-5; D remains unclear. Germline lookup yields CDR1 LNHDA and CDR2 SQIVND (reference sequence). Trimming cost V 3 bases and J 1 base, with 7 bases left between them. There are 14 residues in the CDR3. The CDR3 reads CASSIRGSNQPQHF. The CDR3 bases are TGTGCCAGTAGTATTCGAGGAAGCAATCAGCCCCAGCATTTT.

The chain recombines TRBV18 with TRBJ1-5; D unclear. Germline loops: CDR1 KGHSH, CDR2 LQKENI. This CDR3 has 15 residues. V was cut by 3 bases and J by 0 bases, with 9 bases left in between. CDR3 amino acids: CASSPVGYSNQPQHF. As DNA, the CDR3 is TGTGCCAGCTCACCTGTCGGATATAGCAATCAGCCCCAGCATTTT. The full variable domain, rest sourced from reference TRBV18 and TRBJ1-5, is NAGVMQNPRHLVRRRGQEARLRCSPMKGHSHVYWYRQLPEEGLKFMVYLQKENIIDESGMPKERFSAEFPKEGPSILRIQQVVRGDSAAYFCASSPVGYSNQPQHFGDGTRLSIL.

The CDR3 bases are TGTGCCAGCAGCTTAGTAATAGCGGGATTGGGTACGCAGTATTTT. It translates to CASSLVIAGLGTQYF. The chain carries TRBV7-8 and TRBJ2-3, with TRBD2 matching over 8 bases. CDR3 length: 15 residues. After removal of 1 base from V and 8 bases from J, the junction contained 8 bases not matched to a gene. Germline V lookup: CDR1 SGHVS, CDR2 FQNEAQ.

This clone has more than one count but fewer than ten. CDR3 nucleotides: TGTGCCATCAGTGAGTCCTCAGGGGGGACGACAGATACGCAGTATTTT. It translates to CAISESSGGTTDTQYF. V is TRBV10-3 and J is TRBJ2-3; tentatively, D is TRBD1 (7 bases). This CDR3 contains 16 residues. Germline V gene data show CDR1 as ENHRY and CDR2 as SYGVKD. V lost 0 bases and J 3 bases, leaving 13 bases between the germline ends.